This T cell receptor beta chain was obtained from a study of radiotherapy plus CTLA-4 blockade in lung cancer. Study as a whole: An objective response was seen in approximately 17% of patients, and disease control in 30% to 35%.

General study points: Radiotherapy was combined with ipilimumab, and tumor-derived TCR clones then expanded in blood.

With 9 bases clipped from V and 1 base from J, the junction kept 7 bases outside the gene matches. The CDR3 is 16 residues long. The germline V gene has CDR1 LNHDA and CDR2 SQIVND (reference sequence). Focal radiation was given together with CTLA-4 blockade (ipilimumab) to patients with chemo-refractory metastatic non-small-cell lung cancer. Using immunoSEQ multiplex PCR, the repertoire was profiled, and TCRdb retains in-frame clones only, with some absent. Of just over 60,000 clones in the sample, approximately 75% were seen once. As regards this clone: Its specificity is not known.

The material sequenced was peripheral blood, taken from a patient treated with radiotherapy plus ipilimumab. The origin of this receptor is a human donor with non-small cell lung cancer who had a complete response to radiotherapy plus ipilimumab. J is TRBJ2-2 and V is TRBV19; TRBD2 matches 11 bases. CDR3 DNA sequence: TGTGCCAGCAACGGTCTAGCGGGAGGGAACACCGGGGAGCTGTTTTTT. Amino acid sequence: CASNGLAGGNTGELFF.